These T cell receptor beta chains were read from a single sample in a study of T cell responses to AZD1222 COVID-19 vaccine. Method: immunoSEQ multiplex PCR; TCRdb's copy keeps in-frame clones and lacks some. The sample contains 80,000 or so clones, more than 90% of which appear only once. Sequenced here: peripheral blood, sampled on day 0 of AZD1222 vaccination. Source of these receptors: an adult in good health. Each CDR3 is given with its conserved first and last residue. A D gene is named only where the DNA matches it firmly. Expanded clones get a size class; other rows say once, few or many, or leave the size out.

abundance | j_gene | d_gene | v_gene | CDR3aa | CDR3nt
NA | TRBJ1-4 | TRBD1 | TRBV6-5 | CASSSPRQGGEKLFF | TGTGCCAGCAGTTCCCCGAGACAGGGAGGTGAAAAACTGTTTTTT
once | TRBJ2-3 | NA | TRBV27 | CASSRGTDTQYF | TGTGCCAGCAGTCGCGGTACAGATACGCAGTATTTT
NA | TRBJ2-7 | NA | TRBV5-1 | CASSLVGSNNGYEQYF | TGCGCCAGCAGCTTAGTTGGATCTAATAATGGGTACGAGCAGTACTTC
NA | TRBJ1-1 | NA | TRBV10-3 | CAISESSSTEAFF | TGTGCCATCAGTGAGTCGTCCAGCACTGAAGCTTTCTTT
NA | TRBJ2-7 | NA | TRBV5-1 | CASSLFGNEQYF | TGCGCCAGCAGCTTGTTTGGGAACGAGCAGTACTTC
NA | TRBJ1-6 | NA | TRBV9 | CASSETVTSPLHF | TGTGCCAGCAGCGAGACAGTTACTTCACCCCTCCACTTT
NA | TRBJ1-2 | TRBD1 | TRBV28 | CASSGQGVDYGYTF | TGTGCCAGCAGTGGACAGGGGGTAGACTATGGCTACACCTTC
NA | TRBJ1-2 | TRBD1 | TRBV2 | CASRPDREIYGYTF | TGTGCCAGCAGGCCCGACAGGGAAATATATGGCTACACCTTC
NA | TRBJ1-1 | NA | TRBV5-4 | CASSSPGRMNTEAFF | TGTGCCAGCAGCTCTCCGGGACGGATGAACACTGAAGCTTTCTTT
NA | TRBJ2-5 | TRBD1 | TRBV5-1 | CASSQTGLATQYF | TGCGCCAGCAGCCAGACAGGGTTGGCGACCCAGTACTTC
NA | TRBJ2-3 | TRBD2 | TRBV2 | CASRAGGFTDTQYF | TGTGCCAGCAGAGCGGGGGGGTTCACAGATACGCAGTATTTT
NA | TRBJ1-5 | NA | TRBV5-8 | CASSLLKTGNQPQHF | TGTGCCAGCAGCTTGTTGAAGACCGGTAATCAGCCCCAGCATTTT
NA | TRBJ2-5 | TRBD2 | TRBV2 | CASSEALPSGGAGGETQYF | TGTGCCAGCAGTGAAGCGCTTCCTAGCGGGGGGGCCGGTGGTGAGACCCAGTACTTC
NA | TRBJ2-7 | NA | TRBV11-2 | CASSLGPYSFQQYF | TGTGCCAGCAGCTTAGGACCGTACAGTTTCCAGCAGTACTTC
NA | TRBJ1-6 | NA | TRBV21-1 | CADREPYSPLHF | TGTGCCGACAGGGAGCCTTATTCACCCCTCCACTTT
NA | TRBJ1-2 | NA | TRBV12-3/TRBV12-4 | CASSGTGGYTF | TGTGCCAGCAGTGGAACGGGGGGCTACACCTTC
NA | TRBJ1-1 | NA | TRBV7-2 | CASSLSRGSIEAFF | TGTGCCAGCAGCCTGTCGCGAGGGTCCATTGAAGCTTTCTTT
NA | TRBJ2-1 | NA | TRBV5-4 | CASSLVGPLGGEQFF | TGTGCCAGCAGCTTGGTTGGCCCCCTCGGGGGTGAGCAGTTCTTC
NA | TRBJ1-2 | NA | TRBV28 | CASSLSGRYVYGYTF | TGTGCCAGCAGTTTATCGGGGAGATATGTCTATGGCTACACCTTC
NA | TRBJ1-6 | NA | TRBV18 | CASSPGTGSNSPLHF | TGTGCCAGCTCACCGGGGACGGGATCTAATTCACCCCTCCACTTT
NA | TRBJ2-1 | TRBD2 | TRBV3-1/TRBV3-2 | CASSQRGAIYNEQFF | TGTGCCAGCAGCCAGCGGGGGGCCATCTACAATGAGCAGTTCTTC
NA | TRBJ1-1 | TRBD1 | TRBV11-3 | CASSLEGGQGKAFF | TGTGCCAGCAGCTTAGAGGGGGGACAGGGTAAGGCTTTCTTT
NA | TRBJ1-6 | NA | TRBV5-4 | CASSLGQGSDNSPLHF | TGTGCCAGCAGCTTGGGGCAGGGGAGCGATAATTCACCCCTCCACTTT
NA | TRBJ1-1 | NA | TRBV15 | CATSRVGRTEAFF | TGTGCCACCAGCAGGGTCGGGCGGACTGAAGCTTTCTTT
NA | TRBJ2-3 | TRBD2 | TRBV13 | CASSLVTTSGRRGHTDTQYF | TGTGCCAGCAGCTTAGTAACGACTAGCGGGCGGAGGGGGCACACAGATACGCAGTATTTT
NA | TRBJ1-6 | TRBD1 | TRBV28 | CASRSRDRESSPLHF | TGTGCCAGCAGGTCCCGGGACAGGGAGAGTTCACCCCTCCACTTT
NA | TRBJ2-2 | NA | TRBV28 | CASSLLLGELFF | TGTGCCAGCAGTTTACTCTTAGGGGAGCTGTTTTTT
NA | TRBJ1-4 | TRBD1 | TRBV15 | CACQGGRNNEKLFF | TGTGCGTGTCAGGGGGGACGCAATAATGAAAAACTGTTTTTT
NA | TRBJ2-7 | NA | TRBV10-3 | CAIRRAGYEQYF | TGTGCCATCAGACGGGCGGGCTACGAGCAGTACTTC
NA | TRBJ1-6 | TRBD1 | TRBV9 | CASSPRQGAYSPLHF | TGTGCCAGCAGCCCGAGACAGGGGGCTTATTCACCCCTCCACTTT
NA | TRBJ1-4 | TRBD1 | TRBV11-2 | CASSTSGGGKLFF | TGTGCCAGCAGCACCTCAGGGGGAGGAAAACTGTTTTTT
NA | TRBJ2-2 | NA | TRBV20-1 | CSASSHTNTGELFF | TGCAGTGCTAGTAGTCACACGAACACCGGGGAGCTGTTTTTT
few | TRBJ2-4 | TRBD2 | TRBV7-9 | CASSLVAGGANIQYF | TGTGCCAGCAGCTTAGTAGCGGGAGGGGCGAACATTCAGTACTTC